Listed below are T cell receptor beta chains from one sample, sequenced in a study of T cell responses to AZD1222 COVID-19 vaccine. Sequencing used immunoSEQ multiplex PCR; TCRdb keeps in-frame clones, though not all of them. The top ten hold around 7% of the sample, which has 100,000 to 150,000 clones, 90% seen once. Sequencing was performed on peripheral blood, taken on day 0 of AZD1222 vaccination. All receptors derive from an adult in good health. Both conserved end residues are part of each CDR3. A D gene is named only where the DNA matches it firmly. Some rows have no size entry. The others give once, few or many, or a class for an expanded clone.

>.|TRBD1|TRBV6-5|TRBJ1-1
CASSYFGQGLGTEAFF
TGTGCCAGCAGTTACTTCGGACAGGGGTTGGGCACTGAAGCTTTCTTT
>once|.|TRBV2|TRBJ2-5
CASILETQYF
TGTGCCAGCATCCTTGAGACCCAGTACTTC
>.|.|TRBV4-3|TRBJ2-3
CASSRDLGTPVSTDTQYF
TGCGCCAGCAGCCGAGACCTTGGGACTCCAGTTAGCACAGATACGCAGTATTTT
>.|TRBD2|TRBV5-4|TRBJ2-1
CASSFVVKRGLSSYNEQFF
TGTGCCAGCAGCTTCGTAGTGAAGCGGGGGCTGAGCTCCTACAATGAGCAGTTCTTC
>.|.|TRBV7-2|TRBJ2-7
CASSSFYEQYF
TGTGCCAGCAGCTCCTTCTACGAGCAGTACTTC
>.|.|TRBV11-2|TRBJ2-5
CASSSTDQETQYF
TGTGCCAGCAGCTCTACCGATCAAGAGACCCAGTACTTC
>few|.|TRBV5-1|TRBJ1-2
CASSLDRDGYTF
TGCGCCAGCAGCTTGGACAGGGATGGCTACACCTTC
>.|TRBD1|TRBV6-2/TRBV6-3|TRBJ2-7
CASSSLTGGNYEQYF
TGTGCCAGCAGTTCCCTTACAGGGGGTAACTACGAGCAGTACTTC
>.|.|TRBV5-8|TRBJ2-3
CASSLGAGASTDTQYF
TGTGCCAGCAGCTTGGGGGCGGGGGCTAGCACAGATACGCAGTATTTT
>.|TRBD2|TRBV5-1|TRBJ2-3
CASSSDGSRGVTVDTQYF
TGCGCCAGCAGCTCGGATGGTTCGCGGGGGGTAACGGTAGATACGCAGTATTTT
>.|.|TRBV9|TRBJ1-2
CASSVFSLGGDGYTF
TGTGCCAGCAGCGTATTTTCCCTGGGGGGCGATGGCTACACCTTC
>.|.|TRBV6-5|TRBJ2-5
CASSFRGPQETQYF
TGTGCCAGCAGTTTCAGGGGTCCCCAAGAGACCCAGTACTTC
>few|.|TRBV6-2/TRBV6-3|TRBJ2-5
CASSYSITQYF
TGTGCCAGCAGTTACTCTATCACCCAGTACTTC
>.|.|TRBV4-2|TRBJ1-5
CASSQGHFNSNQPQHF
TGTGCCAGCAGCCAGGGACATTTTAATAGCAATCAGCCCCAGCATTTT
>.|.|TRBV15|TRBJ1-3
CATSRDGVSGNTIYF
TGTGCCACCAGCAGAGACGGAGTCTCTGGAAACACCATATATTTT
>.|TRBD2|TRBV3-1/TRBV3-2|TRBJ2-1
CASSRTSGGAHEQFF
TGTGCCAGCAGTCGAACTAGCGGGGGGGCGCATGAGCAGTTCTTC
>.|.|TRBV28|TRBJ1-1
CASSAGGNTEAFF
TGTGCCAGCAGTGCGGGAGGGAACACTGAAGCTTTCTTT
>.|.|TRBV6-2/TRBV6-3|TRBJ2-2
CASSLGKTDTGELFF
TGTGCCAGCAGTTTGGGGAAGACTGACACCGGGGAGCTGTTTTTT
>.|.|TRBV18|TRBJ1-2
CASSPLGATTSNYGYTF
TGTGCCAGCTCACCGCTGGGCGCTACAACTTCTAACTATGGCTACACCTTC
>.|.|TRBV6-5|TRBJ2-3
CASSSQEGTSTDTQYF
TGTGCCAGCAGTTCCCAAGAAGGAACCAGCACAGATACGCAGTATTTT
>.|.|TRBV7-9|TRBJ1-2
CASSPLGGGEDGYTF
TGTGCCAGCAGCCCCCTGGGAGGGGGAGAAGATGGCTACACCTTC
>once|.|TRBV30|TRBJ1-1
CAWRTLQLNTEAFF
TGTGCCTGGAGAACCCTTCAATTGAACACTGAAGCTTTCTTT
>few|TRBD1|TRBV5-1|TRBJ1-1
CASSWLTGDRNEAFF
TGCGCCAGCAGCTGGCTGACAGGGGATCGGAATGAAGCTTTCTTT
>once|.|TRBV9|TRBJ2-5
CASSVVGGGKEETQYF
TGTGCCAGCAGCGTAGTAGGGGGCGGGAAGGAGGAGACCCAGTACTTC
>.|TRBD2|TRBV3-1/TRBV3-2|TRBJ2-5
CASSHPTSGGPGETQYF
TGTGCCAGCAGCCACCCTACTAGCGGGGGGCCTGGGGAGACCCAGTACTTC
>medium-sized|TRBD1|TRBV14|TRBJ1-2
CASSHIAQGVYGYTF
TGTGCCAGCAGCCATATTGCCCAGGGGGTTTATGGCTACACCTTC
>.|TRBD1|TRBV6-2/TRBV6-3|TRBJ2-2
CASSPTDRGGGELFF
TGTGCCAGCAGTCCGACGGACAGGGGTGGCGGGGAGCTGTTTTTT
>.|.|TRBV5-5|TRBJ1-4
CASSLESRESATNEKLFF
TGTGCCAGCAGCTTGGAATCCCGGGAAAGTGCAACTAATGAAAAACTGTTTTTT
>.|.|TRBV7-3|TRBJ2-7
CASSVRDGDYEQYF
TGTGCCAGCAGTGTCCGGGACGGAGACTACGAGCAGTACTTC
>.|.|TRBV13|TRBJ1-3
CASRGRIISGNTIYF
TGTGCCAGCAGAGGCCGGATTATCTCTGGAAACACCATATATTTT
>.|.|TRBV5-1|TRBJ2-2
CASSTYKIFAGELFF
TGCGCCAGCAGCACCTACAAGATTTTTGCCGGGGAGCTGTTTTTT
>.|.|TRBV11-2|TRBJ2-3
CASSLAGRGLADTQYF
TGTGCCAGCAGCTTAGCCGGCAGGGGCTTGGCAGATACGCAGTATTTT
>.|TRBD1|TRBV28|TRBJ1-5
CASSPRGGRSNQPQHF
TGTGCCAGCAGCCCCCGAGGGGGCAGGAGCAATCAGCCCCAGCATTTT
>.|.|TRBV9|TRBJ1-2
CASSVAKKEGSFYGYTF
TGTGCCAGCAGCGTAGCTAAAAAGGAGGGGTCCTTCTATGGCTACACCTTC
>.|.|TRBV7-2|TRBJ2-4
CASSLFRQGGNIQYF
TGTGCCAGCAGCTTATTTAGGCAGGGGGGGAACATTCAGTACTTC
>.|.|TRBV7-2|TRBJ2-4
CASSPNRALGIQYF
TGTGCCAGCAGCCCCAACAGGGCCCTTGGCATTCAGTACTTC
>.|.|TRBV21-1|TRBJ2-1
CASSKVAESSSYNEQFF
TGTGCCAGCAGCAAAGTTGCGGAGTCAAGCTCCTACAATGAGCAGTTCTTC
>.|.|TRBV5-1|TRBJ2-7
CASSLGGRSGPYEQYF
TGCGCCAGCAGCTTGGGGGGGAGGTCAGGACCCTACGAGCAGTACTTC
>.|.|TRBV4-2|TRBJ1-6
CASSQDGHEDSPLHF
TGTGCCAGCAGCCAAGATGGACACGAGGATTCACCCCTCCACTTT
>.|TRBD2|TRBV15|TRBJ2-1
CATRTGLAGGFRNEQFF
TGTGCCACCAGAACGGGACTAGCGGGGGGTTTCAGAAATGAGCAGTTCTTC
>.|TRBD1|TRBV29-1|TRBJ2-7
CSVEQGDEQYF
TGCAGCGTTGAGCAGGGGGACGAGCAGTACTTC
>.|TRBD1|TRBV5-6|TRBJ1-3
CASRKTGGGNTIYF
TGTGCCAGCAGGAAAACAGGGGGAGGAAACACCATATATTTT
>.|TRBD2|TRBV9|TRBJ2-1
CASSEPEALAGFGNEQFF
TGTGCCAGCAGCGAACCTGAAGCACTAGCGGGGTTCGGTAATGAGCAGTTCTTC
>.|.|TRBV6-1|TRBJ1-2
CASSERRNYGYTF
TGTGCCAGCAGTGAAAGGAGAAACTATGGCTACACCTTC
>.|.|TRBV2|TRBJ1-5
CASNPGGNQPQHF
TGTGCCAGCAACCCGGGGGGCAATCAGCCCCAGCATTTT